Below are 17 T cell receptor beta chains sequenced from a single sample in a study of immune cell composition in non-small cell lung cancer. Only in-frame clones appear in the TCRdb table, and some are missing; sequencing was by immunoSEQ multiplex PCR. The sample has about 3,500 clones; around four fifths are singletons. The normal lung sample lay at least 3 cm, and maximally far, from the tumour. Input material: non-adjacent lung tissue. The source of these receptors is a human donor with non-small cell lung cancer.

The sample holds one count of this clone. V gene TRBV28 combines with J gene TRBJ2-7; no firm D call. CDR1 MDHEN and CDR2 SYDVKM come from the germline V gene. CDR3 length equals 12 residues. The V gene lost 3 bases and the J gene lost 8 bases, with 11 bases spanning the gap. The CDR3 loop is CASSFRAAQQYF. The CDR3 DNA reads TGTGCCAGCAGTTTCCGAGCTGCCCAGCAGTACTTC.

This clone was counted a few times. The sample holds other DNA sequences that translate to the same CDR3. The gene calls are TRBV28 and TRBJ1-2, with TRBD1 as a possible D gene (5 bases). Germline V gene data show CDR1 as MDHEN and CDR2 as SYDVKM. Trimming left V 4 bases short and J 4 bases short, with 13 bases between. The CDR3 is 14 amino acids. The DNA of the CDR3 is TGTGCCAGCAGTTCGGGACGGTTGGGCTATGGCTACACCTTC. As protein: CASSSGRLGYGYTF.

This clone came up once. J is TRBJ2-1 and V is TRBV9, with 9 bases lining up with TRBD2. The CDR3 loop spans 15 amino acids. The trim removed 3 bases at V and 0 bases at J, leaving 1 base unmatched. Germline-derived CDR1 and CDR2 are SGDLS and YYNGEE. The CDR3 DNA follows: TGTGCCAGCAGCGATAGCGGGAGCTCCTACAATGAGCAGTTCTTC. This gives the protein CASSDSGSSYNEQFF.

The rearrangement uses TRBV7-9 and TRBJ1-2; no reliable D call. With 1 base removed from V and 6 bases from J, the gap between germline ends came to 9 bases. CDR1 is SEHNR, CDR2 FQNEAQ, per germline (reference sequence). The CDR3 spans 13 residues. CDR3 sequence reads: CASSLEVQNGYTF. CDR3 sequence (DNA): TGTGCCAGCAGCTTAGAAGTCCAGAATGGCTACACCTTC.

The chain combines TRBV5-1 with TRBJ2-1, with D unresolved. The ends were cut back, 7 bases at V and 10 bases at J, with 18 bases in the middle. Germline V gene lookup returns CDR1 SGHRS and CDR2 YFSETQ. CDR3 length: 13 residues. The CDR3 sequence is CASRPAPRIEQFF. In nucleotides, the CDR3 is TGCGCCAGCCGCCCGGCCCCGCGGATAGAGCAGTTCTTC.

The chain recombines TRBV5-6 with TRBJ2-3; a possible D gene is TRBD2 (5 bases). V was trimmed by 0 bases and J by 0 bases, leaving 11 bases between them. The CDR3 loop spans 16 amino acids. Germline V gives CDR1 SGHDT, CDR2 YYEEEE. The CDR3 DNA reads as TGTGCCAGCAGCTTGGTACGGCGGGCTAGCACAGATACGCAGTATTTT. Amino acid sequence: CASSLVRRASTDTQYF.

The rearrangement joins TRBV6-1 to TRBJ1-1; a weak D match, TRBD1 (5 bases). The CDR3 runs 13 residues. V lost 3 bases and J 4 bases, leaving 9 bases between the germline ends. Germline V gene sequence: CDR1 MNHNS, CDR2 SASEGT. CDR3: CASSDGGVTEAFF. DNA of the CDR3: TGTGCCAGCAGTGATGGGGGGGTCACTGAAGCTTTCTTT.

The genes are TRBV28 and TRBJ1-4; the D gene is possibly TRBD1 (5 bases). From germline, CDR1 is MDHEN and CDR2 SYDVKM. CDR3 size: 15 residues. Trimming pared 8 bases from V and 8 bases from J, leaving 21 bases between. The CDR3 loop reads CASHDRGGSREKLFF. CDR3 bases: TGTGCCAGCCACGATCGGGGGGGATCGCGCGAAAAACTGTTTTTT. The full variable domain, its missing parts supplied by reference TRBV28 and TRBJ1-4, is DVKVTQSSRYLVKRTGEKVFLECVQDMDHENMFWYRQDPGLGLRLIYFSYDVKMKEKGDIPEGYSVSREKKERFSLILESASTNQTSMYLCASHDRGGSREKLFFGSGTQLSVL.

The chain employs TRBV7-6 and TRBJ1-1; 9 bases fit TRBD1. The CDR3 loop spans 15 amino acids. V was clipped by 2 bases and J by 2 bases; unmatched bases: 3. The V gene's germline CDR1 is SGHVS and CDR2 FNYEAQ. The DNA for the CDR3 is TGTGCCAGCAGCTTACTGGACAGGGGAAACACTGAAGCTTTCTTT. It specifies CASSLLDRGNTEAFF.

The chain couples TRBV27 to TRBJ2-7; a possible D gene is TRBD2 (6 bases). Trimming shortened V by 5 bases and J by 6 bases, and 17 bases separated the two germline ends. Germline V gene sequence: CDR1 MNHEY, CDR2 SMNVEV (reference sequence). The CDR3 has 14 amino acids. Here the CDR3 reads CASSPWGEPLEQYF. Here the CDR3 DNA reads TGTGCCAGCAGTCCATGGGGGGAGCCCCTCGAGCAGTACTTC.

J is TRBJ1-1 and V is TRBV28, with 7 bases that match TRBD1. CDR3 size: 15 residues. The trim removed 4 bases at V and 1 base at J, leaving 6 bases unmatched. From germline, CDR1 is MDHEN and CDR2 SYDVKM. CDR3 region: CASSSYRGPNTEAFF. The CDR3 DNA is TGTGCCAGCAGTTCCTACAGGGGCCCGAACACTGAAGCTTTCTTT.

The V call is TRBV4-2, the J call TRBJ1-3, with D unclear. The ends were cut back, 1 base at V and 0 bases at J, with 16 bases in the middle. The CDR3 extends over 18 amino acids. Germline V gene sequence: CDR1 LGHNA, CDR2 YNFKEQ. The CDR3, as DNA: TGTGCCAGCAGCCAAGGGTATAGGACGGGAAGCTCTGGAAACACCATATATTTT. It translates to CASSQGYRTGSSGNTIYF.

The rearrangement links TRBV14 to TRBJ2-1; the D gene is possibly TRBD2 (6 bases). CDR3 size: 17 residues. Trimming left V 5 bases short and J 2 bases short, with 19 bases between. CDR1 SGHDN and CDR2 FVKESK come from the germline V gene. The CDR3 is CASSKRRGRLAYNEQFF. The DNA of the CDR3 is TGTGCCAGCAGCAAACGAAGAGGGCGACTAGCCTACAATGAGCAGTTCTTC.

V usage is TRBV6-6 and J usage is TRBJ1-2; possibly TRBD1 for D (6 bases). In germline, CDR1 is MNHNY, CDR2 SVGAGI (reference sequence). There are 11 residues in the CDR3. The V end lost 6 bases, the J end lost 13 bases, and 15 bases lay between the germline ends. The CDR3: CASSPGQGLTF. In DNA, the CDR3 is TGTGCCAGCAGCCCCGGGCAGGGGCTCACCTTC.

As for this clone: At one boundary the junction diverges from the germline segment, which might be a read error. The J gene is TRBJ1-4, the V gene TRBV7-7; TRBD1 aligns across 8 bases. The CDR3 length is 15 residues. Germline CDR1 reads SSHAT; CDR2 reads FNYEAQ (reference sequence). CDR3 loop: CASSLGQGADEKLFF. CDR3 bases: TGTGCTAGCAGCTTAGGACAGGGTGCGGATGAAAAACTGTTTTTT.

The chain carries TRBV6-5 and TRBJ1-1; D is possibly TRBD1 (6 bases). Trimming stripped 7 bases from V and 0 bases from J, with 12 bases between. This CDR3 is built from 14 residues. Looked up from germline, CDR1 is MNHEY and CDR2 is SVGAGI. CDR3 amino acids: CASIKRGMNTEAFF. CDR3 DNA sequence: TGTGCCAGCATAAAGAGGGGGATGAACACTGAAGCTTTCTTT.

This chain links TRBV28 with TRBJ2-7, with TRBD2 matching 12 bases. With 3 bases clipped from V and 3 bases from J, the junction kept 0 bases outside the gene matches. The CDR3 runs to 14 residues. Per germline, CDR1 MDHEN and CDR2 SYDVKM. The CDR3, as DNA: TGTGCCAGCAGTTTGACTAGCGGGAGCTACGAGCAGTACTTC. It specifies CASSLTSGSYEQYF.